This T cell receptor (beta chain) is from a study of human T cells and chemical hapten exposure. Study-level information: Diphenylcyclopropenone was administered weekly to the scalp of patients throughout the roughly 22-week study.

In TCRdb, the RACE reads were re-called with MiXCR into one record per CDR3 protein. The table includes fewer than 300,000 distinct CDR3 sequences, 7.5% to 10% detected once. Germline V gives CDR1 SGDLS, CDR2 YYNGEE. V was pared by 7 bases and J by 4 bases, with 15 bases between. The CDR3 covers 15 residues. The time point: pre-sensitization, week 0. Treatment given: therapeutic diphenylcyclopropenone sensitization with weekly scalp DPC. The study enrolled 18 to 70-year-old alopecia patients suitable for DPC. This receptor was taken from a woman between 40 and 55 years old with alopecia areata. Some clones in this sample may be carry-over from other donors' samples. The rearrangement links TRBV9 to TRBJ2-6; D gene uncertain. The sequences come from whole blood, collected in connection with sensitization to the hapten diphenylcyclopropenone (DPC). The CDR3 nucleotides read TGTGCCAGCGCTACGGCCCTAGGAGGGGCCAACGTCCTGACTTTC. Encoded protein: CASATALGGANVLTF.